The present TCR beta chain was sequenced within a study of shared clonotypes between healthy human individuals. Study at large: Plates per donor: three CD4 naive, three CD4 memory, two CD8 naive, one CD8 memory. Findings of the study overall: It was observed that 4% to 6% of naive CD4 clonotypes were shared across several donors. Represented diversity, genetic and exposure-history alike, was limited by few donors.

A note on this clone: Its cognate antigen is unknown.

Naive CD8 cells comprised CD45RO-negative, CCR7-positively selected cells, excluding terminally differentiated effector memory CD45RA+ cells. In the original processing: There were no quality scores in the junction-only immunoSEQ sequences, so filtering differed. Repertoires were generated with immunoSEQ multiplex PCR, while TCRdb's copy carries only in-frame clones and drops some. V and J calls and clone size come straight from that table; D and trimming were deduced from the DNA. The sample carries 2 million to 2.5 million clones, roughly 95% recorded once. Trimming pared 1 base from V and 2 bases from J, leaving 12 bases between. Germline-derived CDR1 and CDR2 are SGHDT and YYEEEE. The CDR3 is 16 residues long.

The chain couples TRBV5-6 to TRBJ2-2; no reliable D call. The sequence was collected from a young man in good health. The specimen was naive CD8+ T cells sorted from blood. CDR3 sequence reads: CASSLFLQENTGELFF. CDR3 nucleotide sequence: TGTGCCAGCAGCTTGTTTCTCCAGGAAAACACCGGGGAGCTGTTTTTT.